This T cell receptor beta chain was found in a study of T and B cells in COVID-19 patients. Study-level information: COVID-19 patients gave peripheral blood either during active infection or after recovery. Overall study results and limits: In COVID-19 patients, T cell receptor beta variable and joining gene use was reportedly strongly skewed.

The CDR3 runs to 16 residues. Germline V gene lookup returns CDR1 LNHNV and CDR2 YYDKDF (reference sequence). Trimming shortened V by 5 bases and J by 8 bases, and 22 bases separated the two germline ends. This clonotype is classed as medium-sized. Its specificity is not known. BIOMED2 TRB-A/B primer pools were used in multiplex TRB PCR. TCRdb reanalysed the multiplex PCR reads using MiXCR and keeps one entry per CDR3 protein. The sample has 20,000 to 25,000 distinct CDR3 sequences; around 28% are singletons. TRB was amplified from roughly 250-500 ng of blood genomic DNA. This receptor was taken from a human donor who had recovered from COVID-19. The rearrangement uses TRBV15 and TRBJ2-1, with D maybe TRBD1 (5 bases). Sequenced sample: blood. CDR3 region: CATSLVQGISSYEQFF. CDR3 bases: TGTGCCACCAGCTTGGTCCAGGGTATCAGTTCGTATGAGCAGTTCTTC. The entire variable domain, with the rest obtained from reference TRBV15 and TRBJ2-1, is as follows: DAMVIQNPRYQVTQFGKPVTLSCSQTLNHNVMYWYQQKSSQAPKLLFHYYDKDFNNEADTPDNFQSRRPNTSFCFLDIRSPGLGDTAMYLCATSLVQGISSYEQFFGPGTRLTVL.